These T cell receptor beta chains were read from a single sample in a study of technical replicates of blood from a handful of donors. Method: immunoSEQ multiplex PCR; TCRdb's copy keeps in-frame clones and lacks some. The table lists about 83,000 clones, roughly 91% of them singletons. Sequencing was done on a sample of T cells isolated from PBMCs. The receptors shown here come from a human donor in good health. Each CDR3 is given with its conserved first and last residue. The D gene is left open where the match is weak. The listing skips clone size in some rows; elsewhere it reads once, few, many or a size class.

v_call: TRBV18
clone_size: few
j_call: TRBJ1-1
d_call: TRBD1
cdr3_aa: CASSLRGLETEAFF
cdr3_nt: TGTGCCAGCTCACTCAGGGGGCTGGAGACTGAAGCTTTCTTT

v_call: TRBV5-4
clone_size: .
j_call: TRBJ2-7
d_call: .
cdr3_aa: CASSPGWGAYEQYF
cdr3_nt: TGTGCCAGCAGTCCTGGGTGGGGGGCCTACGAGCAGTACTTC

v_call: TRBV28
clone_size: .
j_call: TRBJ2-7
d_call: .
cdr3_aa: CASSLLGPVTGPYEQYF
cdr3_nt: TGTGCCAGCAGTTTATTAGGCCCGGTGACAGGTCCCTACGAGCAGTACTTC

v_call: TRBV7-3
clone_size: .
j_call: TRBJ2-5
d_call: TRBD2
cdr3_aa: CASSSAGVETQYF
cdr3_nt: TGTGCCAGCAGCTCAGCGGGAGTGGAGACCCAGTACTTC

v_call: TRBV7-2
clone_size: .
j_call: TRBJ2-7
d_call: TRBD2
cdr3_aa: CASSLELAGGSYEQYF
cdr3_nt: TGTGCCAGCAGCTTAGAGTTGGCGGGAGGCTCCTACGAGCAGTACTTC

v_call: TRBV11-2
clone_size: .
j_call: TRBJ2-3
d_call: TRBD2
cdr3_aa: CASSLGFSGPSTDTQYF
cdr3_nt: TGTGCCAGCAGCTTAGGGTTTAGCGGGCCTAGCACAGATACGCAGTATTTT

v_call: TRBV15
clone_size: .
j_call: TRBJ2-5
d_call: .
cdr3_aa: CATSRGASPKTQYF
cdr3_nt: TGTGCCACCAGCAGAGGGGCGAGCCCAAAGACCCAGTACTTC

v_call: TRBV29-1
clone_size: .
j_call: TRBJ2-2
d_call: TRBD1
cdr3_aa: CSVEGRGTGELFF
cdr3_nt: TGCAGCGTTGAAGGCAGGGGGACCGGGGAGCTGTTTTTT

v_call: TRBV5-8
clone_size: .
j_call: TRBJ2-2
d_call: .
cdr3_aa: CASSLRPTTGELFF
cdr3_nt: TGTGCCAGCAGCTTGCGCCCAACTACCGGGGAGCTGTTTTTT

v_call: TRBV15
clone_size: .
j_call: TRBJ2-7
d_call: TRBD1
cdr3_aa: CATSRGDREYEQYF
cdr3_nt: TGTGCCACCAGCAGAGGAGACAGGGAATACGAGCAGTACTTC

v_call: TRBV19
clone_size: .
j_call: TRBJ1-1
d_call: TRBD1
cdr3_aa: CASSLRQGGANTEAFF
cdr3_nt: TGTGCCAGTAGTTTACGACAGGGGGGAGCGAACACTGAAGCTTTCTTT

v_call: TRBV6-5
clone_size: .
j_call: TRBJ1-2
d_call: .
cdr3_aa: CASKRGTSNYGYTF
cdr3_nt: TGTGCCAGCAAGCGGGGAACCTCTAACTATGGCTACACCTTC

v_call: TRBV4-1
clone_size: .
j_call: TRBJ1-4
d_call: TRBD1
cdr3_aa: CASSQGQGYEKLFF
cdr3_nt: TGCGCCAGCAGCCAAGGACAGGGTTATGAAAAACTGTTTTTT

v_call: TRBV19
clone_size: .
j_call: TRBJ2-1
d_call: TRBD1
cdr3_aa: CASSRDRFNEQFF
cdr3_nt: TGTGCCAGTAGTAGGGACAGATTCAATGAGCAGTTCTTC

v_call: TRBV11-2
clone_size: once
j_call: TRBJ1-1
d_call: .
cdr3_aa: CASSSQVTNTEAFF
cdr3_nt: TGTGCCAGCAGCTCACAGGTTACAAACACTGAAGCTTTCTTT

v_call: TRBV30
clone_size: .
j_call: TRBJ1-5
d_call: TRBD1
cdr3_aa: CAWSFGTGGFNQPQHF
cdr3_nt: TGTGCCTGGAGTTTCGGGACAGGGGGCTTCAATCAGCCCCAGCATTTT

v_call: TRBV6-6
clone_size: .
j_call: TRBJ2-2
d_call: TRBD1
cdr3_aa: CATQGDTGELFF
cdr3_nt: TGTGCCACACAGGGGGACACCGGGGAGCTGTTTTTT

v_call: TRBV2
clone_size: .
j_call: TRBJ2-7
d_call: TRBD1
cdr3_aa: CASSPMGQPFYEQYF
cdr3_nt: TGTGCCAGCAGTCCCATGGGACAGCCCTTTTACGAGCAGTACTTC

v_call: TRBV29-1
clone_size: .
j_call: TRBJ2-7
d_call: .
cdr3_aa: CSVDSDSSYEQYF
cdr3_nt: TGCAGCGTTGATTCGGACTCTTCCTACGAGCAGTACTTC

v_call: TRBV20-1
clone_size: .
j_call: TRBJ2-1
d_call: .
cdr3_aa: CSATLYNEQFF
cdr3_nt: TGCAGTGCTACCCTTTACAATGAGCAGTTCTTC

v_call: TRBV7-2
clone_size: .
j_call: TRBJ1-2
d_call: .
cdr3_aa: CASSLEGLTHGYTF
cdr3_nt: TGTGCCAGCAGCTTAGAGGGACTGACCCATGGCTACACCTTC

v_call: TRBV6-5
clone_size: .
j_call: TRBJ2-5
d_call: TRBD1
cdr3_aa: CASSLDRGETQYF
cdr3_nt: TGTGCCAGCAGCCTGGACAGGGGAGAGACCCAGTACTTC

v_call: TRBV9
clone_size: .
j_call: TRBJ1-2
d_call: .
cdr3_aa: CASSVSPNYGYTF
cdr3_nt: TGTGCCAGCAGCGTCTCCCCGAACTATGGCTACACCTTC

v_call: TRBV14
clone_size: few
j_call: TRBJ1-1
d_call: .
cdr3_aa: CASSQVPGELSEAFF
cdr3_nt: TGTGCCAGCAGCCAAGTTCCGGGAGAGCTGTCTGAAGCTTTCTTT

v_call: TRBV21-1
clone_size: .
j_call: TRBJ2-1
d_call: .
cdr3_aa: CASSKKGGGSSYNEQFF
cdr3_nt: TGTGCCAGCAGCAAAAAGGGGGGAGGGAGCTCCTACAATGAGCAGTTCTTC

v_call: TRBV5-1
clone_size: .
j_call: TRBJ1-3
d_call: TRBD1
cdr3_aa: CASSRDRGGNTIYF
cdr3_nt: TGCGCCAGCAGTAGGGACAGGGGAGGAAACACCATATATTTT

v_call: TRBV9
clone_size: .
j_call: TRBJ2-7
d_call: .
cdr3_aa: CASSVASSAYEQYF
cdr3_nt: TGTGCCAGCAGCGTAGCGAGTAGTGCCTACGAGCAGTACTTC

v_call: TRBV6-5
clone_size: .
j_call: TRBJ2-2
d_call: TRBD1
cdr3_aa: CASSSHRGWTGELFF
cdr3_nt: TGTGCCAGCAGTTCCCACAGGGGCTGGACCGGGGAGCTGTTTTTT

v_call: TRBV2
clone_size: .
j_call: TRBJ1-5
d_call: .
cdr3_aa: CASIIGRAAINQPQHF
cdr3_nt: TGTGCCAGCATCATTGGGAGGGCCGCTATTAATCAGCCCCAGCATTTT

v_call: TRBV19
clone_size: .
j_call: TRBJ2-7
d_call: .
cdr3_aa: CASSIGVEQYF
cdr3_nt: TGTGCCAGTAGTATAGGAGTCGAGCAGTACTTC